Only a few counts were recorded for the clone carrying this T cell receptor beta chain. Its antigen is undetermined. Regarding time point: cycle 4 day 1 (C4D1), after five to seven weeks of nivolumab. Brentuximab vedotin exposure varied, and every patient relapsed after autologous stem cell transplantation. The source of the sample is a study of PD-1 blockade in classical Hodgkin lymphoma. Study-wide points: Possible causes of repertoire differences, disease activity or prior therapy, remain undefined. Before treatment, complete responders showed about the same diversity as newly diagnosed patients. Baseline TCR diversity was reportedly lower in newly diagnosed patients than healthy donors.

Germline V CDR1 and CDR2: ENHRY, SYGVKD. This CDR3 has 14 residues. Trimming removed 6 bases at V and 1 base at J, with 11 bases between. TCRdb keeps only in-frame clones here, not all; method: immunoSEQ multiplex PCR. The repertoire includes under 50,000 clones, 66% of them detected once, and more than 3% sits in the top ten. The clonotype was recovered from a human donor with classical Hodgkin lymphoma. This rearrangement joins TRBV10-3 to TRBJ2-3; the D gene is possibly TRBD1 (5 bases). The source was peripheral blood mononuclear cells (PBMCs), collected before the fourth cycle of nivolumab. This chain's CDR3 is CAISIQTGTDTQYF. CDR3 coding DNA: TGTGCCATCAGCATACAGACAGGCACAGATACGCAGTATTTT.